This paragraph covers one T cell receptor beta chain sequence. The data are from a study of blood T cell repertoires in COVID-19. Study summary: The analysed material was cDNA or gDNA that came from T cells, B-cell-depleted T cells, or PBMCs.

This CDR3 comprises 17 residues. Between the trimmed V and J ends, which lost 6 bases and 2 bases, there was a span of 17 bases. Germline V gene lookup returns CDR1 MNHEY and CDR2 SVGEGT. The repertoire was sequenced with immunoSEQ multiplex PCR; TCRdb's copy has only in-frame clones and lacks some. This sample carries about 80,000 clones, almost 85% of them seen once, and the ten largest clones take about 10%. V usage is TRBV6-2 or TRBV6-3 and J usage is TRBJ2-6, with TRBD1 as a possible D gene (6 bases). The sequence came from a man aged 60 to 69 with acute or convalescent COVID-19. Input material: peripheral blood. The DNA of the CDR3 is TGTGCCAGCAGCCCTTGGGACAATGGTCCTGGGGCCAACGTCCTGACTTTC. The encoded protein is CASSPWDNGPGANVLTF.